These 20 T cell receptor beta chains were sequenced from one sample in a study of blood T cell repertoires in COVID-19. Assay: immunoSEQ multiplex PCR; the TCRdb copy retains only in-frame clones and omits some. The sample has 80,000 or so clones; 85% are singletons. The specimen was peripheral blood. The source is a man aged 55 to 70 with COVID-19, enrolled during active disease.

The chain recombines TRBV12-1 with TRBJ2-7; TRBD2 was called by the table and not checked on the DNA. TRBV12-1 is a listed pseudogene. This CDR3 contains 18 residues. CDR3 loop: CASSFFGRVSPSSYEQYF. For the CDR3, the DNA is TGTGCCAGCAGCTTTTTCGGGAGAGTTTCACCGAGCTCCTACGAGCAGTACTTC.

This chain joins TRBV5-6 and TRBJ2-7; the match to TRBD1 covers 7 bases. Germline lookup yields CDR1 SGHDT and CDR2 YYEEEE. The junction had 6 bases not matched to a gene; V was cut back by 2 bases and J by 4 bases. This CDR3 spans 14 amino acids. CDR3 in amino acids: CASSFKDRTYEQYF. CDR3 nucleotide sequence: TGTGCCAGCAGCTTTAAGGACAGGACATACGAGCAGTACTTC.

V gene TRBV5-4 combines with J gene TRBJ2-5; 8 bases are shared with TRBD2. J gave up 4 bases and V 4 bases, and 9 bases lay outside the gene matches. Germline CDR1 reads SGHNT; CDR2 reads YYREEE (reference sequence). The CDR3 totals 15 residues. In DNA form, the CDR3 reads TGTGCCAGCAGCGCGCGTAGCGGGGTAAGAGAGACCCAGTACTTC. Protein product: CASSARSGVRETQYF. The variable domain in full, completed from reference TRBV5-4 and TRBJ2-5, reads ETGVTQSPTHLIKTRGQQVTLRCSSQSGHNTVSWYQQALGQGPQFIFQYYREEENGRGNFPPRFSGLQFPNYSSELNVNALELDDSALYLCASSARSGVRETQYFGPGTRLLVL.

The V call is TRBV19, the J call TRBJ1-1; 8 nucleotides line up with TRBD1. The CDR3 totals 13 residues. Per germline, CDR1 LNHDA and CDR2 SQIVND (reference sequence). J was trimmed by 5 bases and V by 5 bases; bases with no gene match: 4. The CDR3 sequence is CASSPTGVTEAFF. The CDR3 nucleotides are TGTGCCAGTAGTCCGACAGGGGTTACTGAAGCTTTCTTT. Combining the CDR3 with reference TRBV19 and TRBJ1-1 gives the whole variable domain DGGITQSPKYLFRKEGQNVTLSCEQNLNHDAMYWYRQDPGQGLRLIYYSQIVNDFQKGDIAEGYSVSREKKESFPLTVTSAQKNPTAFYLCASSPTGVTEAFFGQGTRLTVV.

The genes are TRBV6-5 and TRBJ2-1; 13 bases map to TRBD2. From germline, CDR1 is MNHEY and CDR2 SVGAGI. This CDR3 contains 15 residues. The trim removed 5 bases at V and 11 bases at J, leaving 9 bases unmatched. CDR3 residues: CASSKLAGGTNKQFF. CDR3 DNA: TGTGCCAGCAGTAAACTAGCGGGAGGGACTAATAAGCAGTTCTTC.

This clone was counted between two and nine times. The identical CDR3 is also encoded by other nucleotide sequences in the sample. This chain links TRBV7-3 with TRBJ2-1, with 11 bases identical to TRBD2. The V segment lost 4 bases and the J segment 3 bases; nucleotides outside the gene matches: 2. The CDR3 runs 15 residues. Per germline, CDR1 SGHTA and CDR2 FQGTGA. The CDR3 reads CASSSLAGVYNEQFF. CDR3 nucleotide sequence: TGTGCCAGCAGCTCACTAGCGGGGGTCTACAATGAGCAGTTCTTC.

The chain employs TRBV9 and TRBJ2-5; TRBD2 matches 15 bases. Germline CDR1 reads SGDLS; CDR2 reads YYNGEE. The ends lost 1 base at V and 5 bases at J; junction bases unmatched: 3. The CDR3 is 16 amino acids. The CDR3 DNA reads TGTGCCAGCAGCGTAAGAGGGACTAGCGGGAGGGAGACCCAGTACTTC. As protein: CASSVRGTSGRETQYF.

This chain joins TRBV5-4 and TRBJ1-1; no clear D. The V and J ends lost 6 bases and 0 bases respectively, with 12 bases between them. Per the germline V gene, CDR1 is SGHNT and CDR2 is YYREEE (reference sequence). This CDR3 has 14 residues. In nucleotides, the CDR3 is TGTGCCAGCACCCTAAGCTCCATGAACACTGAAGCTTTCTTT. Encoded protein: CASTLSSMNTEAFF.

In its sample, this clone was seen many times. The DNA for the CDR3 is TGTGCCAGCAGCCAAATGAGCGAAGCTTTCTTT. Translated, it gives CASSQMSEAFF. The V gene is TRBV3-1 (or the pseudogene TRBV3-2), the J gene TRBJ1-1; D remains ambiguous. V gave up 2 bases and J gave up 8 bases, with 6 bases separating them. CDR1 is LGHDT and CDR2 is YNNKEL in the germline V gene (reference sequence). The CDR3 spans 11 residues.

The chain links TRBV3-1 (or the pseudogene TRBV3-2) to TRBJ2-4; perhaps TRBD2 as D (5 bases). Trimming cost V 2 bases and J 0 bases, with 11 bases left between them. The CDR3 totals 16 residues. Germline V gene data show CDR1 as LGHDT and CDR2 as YNNKEL (reference sequence). CDR3 DNA sequence: TGTGCCAGCAGCCAAACATTAGGACTAGCCAAAAACATTCAGTACTTC. It codes for CASSQTLGLAKNIQYF.

This clone is a singleton in its sample. The rearrangement links TRBV24-1 to TRBJ2-2; 8 bases fit TRBD1. CDR1 and CDR2 (germline): KGHDR, SFDVKD. There are 16 residues in the CDR3. V trimming: 3 bases; J trimming: 6 bases; junction bases outside the gene matches: 8. The CDR3 DNA reads TGTGCCACCAGTGATGCGAGACAGGGGCCATCCGGGGAGCTGTTTTTT. It yields the protein CATSDARQGPSGELFF.

The chain couples TRBV2 to TRBJ1-3, with 8 positions matching TRBD1. There are 16 residues in the CDR3. Germline-derived CDR1 and CDR2 are SNHLY and FYNNEI. J was trimmed by 3 bases and V by 0 bases; bases with no gene match: 4. Here the CDR3 DNA reads TGTGCCAGCAGTGAAGCGGGACAGGTTTATGGAAACACCATATATTTT. Protein: CASSEAGQVYGNTIYF.

This chain joins TRBV7-2 and TRBJ2-1; D call uncertain. With 1 base removed from V and 0 bases from J, the gap between germline ends came to 7 bases. The CDR3 has 15 residues. Germline V gene sequence: CDR1 SGHTA, CDR2 FQGNSA. The CDR3 spells CASSLEVSSYNEQFF. The CDR3 DNA follows: TGTGCCAGCAGCTTAGAAGTTAGCTCCTACAATGAGCAGTTCTTC.

V and J are TRBV5-1 and TRBJ2-2; TRBD1 matches 9 bases. CDR3 length equals 15 residues. The V gene end was trimmed by 8 bases and the J gene end by 8 bases; junction bases not matched to a gene: 13. Germline V lookup: CDR1 SGHRS, CDR2 YFSETQ. CDR3 sequence: CASRPPGQGTGELFF. The DNA for the CDR3 is TGCGCCAGTCGGCCCCCGGGACAGGGAACAGGGGAGCTGTTTTTT.

This chain joins TRBV7-2 and TRBJ2-7, with D possibly matching TRBD2 (6 bases). The V gene lost 3 bases and the J gene lost 2 bases, with 14 bases spanning the gap. CDR1 and CDR2 (germline): SGHTA, FQGNSA. The CDR3 runs 15 residues. CDR3 nucleotides: TGTGCCAGCAGCTTCCTCCCGGGACTCCCCTACGAGCAGTACTTC. This encodes CASSFLPGLPYEQYF.

V gene TRBV28 combines with J gene TRBJ1-2; the D gene is possibly TRBD1 (6 bases). CDR1 MDHEN and CDR2 SYDVKM come from the germline V gene. The CDR3 runs to 15 residues. The V end was cut by 5 bases, the J end by 4 bases, with 17 bases between. The CDR3 spells CASSTTGGGSYGYTF. In nucleotides, the CDR3 is TGTGCCAGCAGTACCACGGGGGGGGGCTCCTATGGCTACACCTTC.

The chain combines TRBV6-6 with TRBJ1-2; the match to TRBD1 covers 9 bases. The CDR3 is 17 amino acids. V trimming: 5 bases; J trimming: 8 bases; junction bases outside the gene matches: 18. Germline-derived CDR1 and CDR2 are MNHNY and SVGAGI (reference sequence). The CDR3 sequence: CASSLKTSGTGRSGYTF. In nucleotides, the CDR3 is TGTGCCAGCAGTCTAAAGACCTCCGGGACAGGGAGATCGGGCTACACCTTC.

This chain connects TRBV30 to TRBJ2-3; TRBD2 matches at 14 bases. Germline values: CDR1 GTSNPN, CDR2 SVGIG (reference sequence). The J segment lost 4 bases and the V segment lost 2 bases, leaving 2 bases of the junction unmatched. CDR3 size: 15 residues. The CDR3 protein is CAWSPGLAGADTQYF. CDR3 nucleotides: TGTGCCTGGAGTCCGGGACTAGCGGGAGCAGATACGCAGTATTTT.

This chain joins TRBV6-2 or TRBV6-3 and TRBJ1-2; 8 bases match TRBD1. This CDR3 comprises 14 residues. Per the germline V gene, CDR1 is MNHEY and CDR2 is SVGEGT. Germline trimming cut 5 bases from V and 5 bases from J; bases unmatched to any gene: 7. CDR3 DNA: TGTGCCAGCAGTGCCGCGGGACAGGTTTATGGCTACACCTTC. This translates into CASSAAGQVYGYTF.

V is TRBV5-1 and J is TRBJ1-5, with D perhaps TRBD1 (6 bases). V was pared by 4 bases and J by 2 bases, with 13 bases between. This CDR3 spans 15 amino acids. CDR1 is SGHRS and CDR2 is YFSETQ in the germline V gene. This CDR3 is CASSPGGGGNQPQHF. Here the CDR3 DNA reads TGCGCCAGCAGCCCCGGAGGGGGGGGCAATCAGCCCCAGCATTTT. Supplemented by reference TRBV5-1 and TRBJ1-5, the full variable domain reads KAGVTQTPRYLIKTRGQQVTLSCSPISGHRSVSWYQQTPGQGLQFLFEYFSETQRNKGNFPGRFSGRQFSNSRSEMNVSTLELGDSALYLCASSPGGGGNQPQHFGDGTRLSIL.